This T cell receptor beta chain is drawn from a study of T cell repertoires in cytomegalovirus infection. Overall study context: Recently described HLA-C-restricted plus well-studied HLA-B-restricted CMV epitopes were used. The public TCR beta signatures pointed to both CMV infection and matching HLA type.

General observations from the study: In two of eight donors, the top clonotype was HLA-C-restricted CMV-specific.

The CDR3 has 16 amino acids. J lost 2 bases, V lost 2 bases, and 8 bases had no gene match. Looked up from germline, CDR1 is SGHKS and CDR2 is YYEKEE (reference sequence). MiXCR, applied by TCRdb to the reads, yields one record per CDR3 protein. The sample contains roughly 160,000 distinct CDR3 sequences, about a fifth of which appear only once. Only a few counts were recorded for this clonotype. Its specificity is not known. The input for sequencing was CD8+ T cells from cultured PBMCs, taken from culture after CMV antigen stimulation. This receptor was taken from a human donor in good health (CMV status not recorded). Some clones in this sample may be carry-over from other donors' samples. The rearrangement links TRBV5-5 to TRBJ2-3; the match to TRBD1 covers 7 bases. CDR3 coding DNA: TGTGCCAGCAGCTTAACCGGGACAGCGAACACAGATACGCAGTATTTT. The encoded protein is CASSLTGTANTDTQYF.